This TCR beta chain was identified during a study of T cell changes during pregnancy in multiple sclerosis. The V gene's germline CDR1 is SGHRS and CDR2 YFSETQ. This CDR3 spans 16 amino acids. V lost 0 bases to trimming and J lost 8 bases; unmatched junction nucleotides: 8. Measured with immunoSEQ multiplex PCR; TCRdb has only the in-frame clones, and not every one. Of tens of thousands of clones listed, around 92% are singletons. This specimen was peripheral blood, taken in the third trimester of pregnancy. The clonotype was recovered from a female donor in good health, enrolled as a control in a pregnancy study. The chain links TRBV5-1 to TRBJ2-1, with TRBD1 identical over 10 bases. CDR3 coding DNA: TGCGCCAGCAGCTTGGTTGGGACAGGGGTCTGGGATGAGCAGTTCTTC. It codes for CASSLVGTGVWDEQFF.